Sequencing of this T cell receptor beta chain was carried out in a study of T cell repertoires in cytomegalovirus infection. Study-wide results and limits: Ex vivo responses were dominated by HLA-C-restricted CMV-specific TCR beta clonotypes.

In this sample, this clonotype turned up many times. The antigen remains unidentified. TCRdb analysed the reads with MiXCR anew, one entry per CDR3 protein. The sample carries under 200,000 distinct CDR3 sequences, about a tenth recorded once. This CDR3 is 16 amino acids long. V was pared by 6 bases and J by 3 bases, with 7 bases of the junction left unmatched. Germline V lookup: CDR1 SGHTA, CDR2 FQGNSA. The sample consisted of PBMCs. The chain carries TRBV7-2 and TRBJ2-1, with TRBD2 identical over 11 bases. This TCR came from a human donor in good health (CMV status not recorded). Some clones in this sample may be carry-over from other donors' samples. The DNA for the CDR3 is TGTGCCAGCAGGGCTAGCGGGGGGACCCACTACAATGAGCAGTTCTTC. It is translated as CASRASGGTHYNEQFF. Using reference TRBV7-2 and TRBJ2-1 for the parts outside the CDR3, the full variable domain is GAGVSQSPSNKVTEKGKDVELRCDPISGHTALYWYRQSLGQGLEFLIYFQGNSAPDKSGLPSDRFSAERTGGSVSTLTIQRTQQEDSAVYLCASRASGGTHYNEQFFGPGTRLTVL.